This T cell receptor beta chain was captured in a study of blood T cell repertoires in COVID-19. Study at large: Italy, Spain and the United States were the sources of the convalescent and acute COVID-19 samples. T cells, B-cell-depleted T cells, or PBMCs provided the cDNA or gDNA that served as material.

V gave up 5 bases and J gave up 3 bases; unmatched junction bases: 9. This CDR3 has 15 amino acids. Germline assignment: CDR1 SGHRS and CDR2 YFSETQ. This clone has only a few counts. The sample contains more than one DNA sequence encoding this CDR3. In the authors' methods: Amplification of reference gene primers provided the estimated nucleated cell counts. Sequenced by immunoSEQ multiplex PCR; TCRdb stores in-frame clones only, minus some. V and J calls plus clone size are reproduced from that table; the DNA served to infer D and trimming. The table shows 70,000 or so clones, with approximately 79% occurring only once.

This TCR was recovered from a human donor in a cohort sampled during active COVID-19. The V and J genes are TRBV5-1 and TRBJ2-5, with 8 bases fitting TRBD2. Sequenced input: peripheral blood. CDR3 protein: CASRREGRGEETQYF. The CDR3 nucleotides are TGCGCCAGCAGACGGGAGGGTCGGGGGGAAGAGACCCAGTACTTC.